This TCR beta chain was obtained from a study of early T cells in non-severe SARS-CoV-2 infection. Study overall: Sequencing was performed on bulk RNA from unsorted whole blood, leaving chains unpaired. The study, taken as a whole, reports: Comparison of clonotypes with VDJdb favored anti-spike CD8 responses while missing private and CD4 specificities.

Unique molecular identifiers were attached to individual cDNA molecules. One entry per CDR3 protein, called by TCRdb with MiXCR from the 5' RACE reads. The top ten clones hold approximately 5% of a sample with just over 95,000 distinct CDR3 sequences, more than 9.5% of them seen once. Remarks on this clonotype: Its antigen is unknown.

The specimen was whole blood. This TCR derives from an adult who was a healthcare worker with PCR-confirmed SARS-CoV-2 infection or an uninfected control (not recorded which).

This CDR3 is CASSESQGIGELFF. The CDR3 DNA is TGTGCCAGCAGTGAAAGCCAAGGGATCGGGGAGCTGTTTTTT. This chain joins TRBV2 and TRBJ2-2; D gene ambiguous. CDR1 is SNHLY and CDR2 is FYNNEI in the germline V gene. The CDR3 is made up of 14 amino acids. The V end lost 2 bases, the J end lost 7 bases, and 11 bases lay between the germline ends.